This TCR beta chain stems from a study of T cells in Graves' hyperthyroidism and ophthalmopathy. The table lists this clonotype with many counts. The target antigen is unknown. The study's findings and limits: Ophthalmopathy was model-predicted a median approximately 6.4 months pre-onset.

The CDR3 regions of TCR beta were amplified from RNA transcripts. Researchers ran a first-round RT-PCR on the TCR CDR3 using the HTBI primer set. TCRdb passed the multiplex PCR reads through MiXCR, listing each CDR3 protein once. This sample has fewer than 350,000 distinct CDR3 sequences, with roughly 13% found just once. The CDR3 is made up of 14 amino acids. With 6 bases removed from V and 4 bases from J, the gap between germline ends came to 15 bases. The chain has TRBV12-3 or TRBV12-4 and TRBJ1-1, with D perhaps TRBD1 (6 bases). This clonotype was sampled from a woman aged 40 to 50 with Graves' hyperthyroidism. Material for sequencing was blood. CDR3 loop: CASSVRGGGTEAFF. CDR3 DNA: TGTGCCAGCAGCGTCCGGGGGGGCGGCACTGAAGCTTTCTTT.